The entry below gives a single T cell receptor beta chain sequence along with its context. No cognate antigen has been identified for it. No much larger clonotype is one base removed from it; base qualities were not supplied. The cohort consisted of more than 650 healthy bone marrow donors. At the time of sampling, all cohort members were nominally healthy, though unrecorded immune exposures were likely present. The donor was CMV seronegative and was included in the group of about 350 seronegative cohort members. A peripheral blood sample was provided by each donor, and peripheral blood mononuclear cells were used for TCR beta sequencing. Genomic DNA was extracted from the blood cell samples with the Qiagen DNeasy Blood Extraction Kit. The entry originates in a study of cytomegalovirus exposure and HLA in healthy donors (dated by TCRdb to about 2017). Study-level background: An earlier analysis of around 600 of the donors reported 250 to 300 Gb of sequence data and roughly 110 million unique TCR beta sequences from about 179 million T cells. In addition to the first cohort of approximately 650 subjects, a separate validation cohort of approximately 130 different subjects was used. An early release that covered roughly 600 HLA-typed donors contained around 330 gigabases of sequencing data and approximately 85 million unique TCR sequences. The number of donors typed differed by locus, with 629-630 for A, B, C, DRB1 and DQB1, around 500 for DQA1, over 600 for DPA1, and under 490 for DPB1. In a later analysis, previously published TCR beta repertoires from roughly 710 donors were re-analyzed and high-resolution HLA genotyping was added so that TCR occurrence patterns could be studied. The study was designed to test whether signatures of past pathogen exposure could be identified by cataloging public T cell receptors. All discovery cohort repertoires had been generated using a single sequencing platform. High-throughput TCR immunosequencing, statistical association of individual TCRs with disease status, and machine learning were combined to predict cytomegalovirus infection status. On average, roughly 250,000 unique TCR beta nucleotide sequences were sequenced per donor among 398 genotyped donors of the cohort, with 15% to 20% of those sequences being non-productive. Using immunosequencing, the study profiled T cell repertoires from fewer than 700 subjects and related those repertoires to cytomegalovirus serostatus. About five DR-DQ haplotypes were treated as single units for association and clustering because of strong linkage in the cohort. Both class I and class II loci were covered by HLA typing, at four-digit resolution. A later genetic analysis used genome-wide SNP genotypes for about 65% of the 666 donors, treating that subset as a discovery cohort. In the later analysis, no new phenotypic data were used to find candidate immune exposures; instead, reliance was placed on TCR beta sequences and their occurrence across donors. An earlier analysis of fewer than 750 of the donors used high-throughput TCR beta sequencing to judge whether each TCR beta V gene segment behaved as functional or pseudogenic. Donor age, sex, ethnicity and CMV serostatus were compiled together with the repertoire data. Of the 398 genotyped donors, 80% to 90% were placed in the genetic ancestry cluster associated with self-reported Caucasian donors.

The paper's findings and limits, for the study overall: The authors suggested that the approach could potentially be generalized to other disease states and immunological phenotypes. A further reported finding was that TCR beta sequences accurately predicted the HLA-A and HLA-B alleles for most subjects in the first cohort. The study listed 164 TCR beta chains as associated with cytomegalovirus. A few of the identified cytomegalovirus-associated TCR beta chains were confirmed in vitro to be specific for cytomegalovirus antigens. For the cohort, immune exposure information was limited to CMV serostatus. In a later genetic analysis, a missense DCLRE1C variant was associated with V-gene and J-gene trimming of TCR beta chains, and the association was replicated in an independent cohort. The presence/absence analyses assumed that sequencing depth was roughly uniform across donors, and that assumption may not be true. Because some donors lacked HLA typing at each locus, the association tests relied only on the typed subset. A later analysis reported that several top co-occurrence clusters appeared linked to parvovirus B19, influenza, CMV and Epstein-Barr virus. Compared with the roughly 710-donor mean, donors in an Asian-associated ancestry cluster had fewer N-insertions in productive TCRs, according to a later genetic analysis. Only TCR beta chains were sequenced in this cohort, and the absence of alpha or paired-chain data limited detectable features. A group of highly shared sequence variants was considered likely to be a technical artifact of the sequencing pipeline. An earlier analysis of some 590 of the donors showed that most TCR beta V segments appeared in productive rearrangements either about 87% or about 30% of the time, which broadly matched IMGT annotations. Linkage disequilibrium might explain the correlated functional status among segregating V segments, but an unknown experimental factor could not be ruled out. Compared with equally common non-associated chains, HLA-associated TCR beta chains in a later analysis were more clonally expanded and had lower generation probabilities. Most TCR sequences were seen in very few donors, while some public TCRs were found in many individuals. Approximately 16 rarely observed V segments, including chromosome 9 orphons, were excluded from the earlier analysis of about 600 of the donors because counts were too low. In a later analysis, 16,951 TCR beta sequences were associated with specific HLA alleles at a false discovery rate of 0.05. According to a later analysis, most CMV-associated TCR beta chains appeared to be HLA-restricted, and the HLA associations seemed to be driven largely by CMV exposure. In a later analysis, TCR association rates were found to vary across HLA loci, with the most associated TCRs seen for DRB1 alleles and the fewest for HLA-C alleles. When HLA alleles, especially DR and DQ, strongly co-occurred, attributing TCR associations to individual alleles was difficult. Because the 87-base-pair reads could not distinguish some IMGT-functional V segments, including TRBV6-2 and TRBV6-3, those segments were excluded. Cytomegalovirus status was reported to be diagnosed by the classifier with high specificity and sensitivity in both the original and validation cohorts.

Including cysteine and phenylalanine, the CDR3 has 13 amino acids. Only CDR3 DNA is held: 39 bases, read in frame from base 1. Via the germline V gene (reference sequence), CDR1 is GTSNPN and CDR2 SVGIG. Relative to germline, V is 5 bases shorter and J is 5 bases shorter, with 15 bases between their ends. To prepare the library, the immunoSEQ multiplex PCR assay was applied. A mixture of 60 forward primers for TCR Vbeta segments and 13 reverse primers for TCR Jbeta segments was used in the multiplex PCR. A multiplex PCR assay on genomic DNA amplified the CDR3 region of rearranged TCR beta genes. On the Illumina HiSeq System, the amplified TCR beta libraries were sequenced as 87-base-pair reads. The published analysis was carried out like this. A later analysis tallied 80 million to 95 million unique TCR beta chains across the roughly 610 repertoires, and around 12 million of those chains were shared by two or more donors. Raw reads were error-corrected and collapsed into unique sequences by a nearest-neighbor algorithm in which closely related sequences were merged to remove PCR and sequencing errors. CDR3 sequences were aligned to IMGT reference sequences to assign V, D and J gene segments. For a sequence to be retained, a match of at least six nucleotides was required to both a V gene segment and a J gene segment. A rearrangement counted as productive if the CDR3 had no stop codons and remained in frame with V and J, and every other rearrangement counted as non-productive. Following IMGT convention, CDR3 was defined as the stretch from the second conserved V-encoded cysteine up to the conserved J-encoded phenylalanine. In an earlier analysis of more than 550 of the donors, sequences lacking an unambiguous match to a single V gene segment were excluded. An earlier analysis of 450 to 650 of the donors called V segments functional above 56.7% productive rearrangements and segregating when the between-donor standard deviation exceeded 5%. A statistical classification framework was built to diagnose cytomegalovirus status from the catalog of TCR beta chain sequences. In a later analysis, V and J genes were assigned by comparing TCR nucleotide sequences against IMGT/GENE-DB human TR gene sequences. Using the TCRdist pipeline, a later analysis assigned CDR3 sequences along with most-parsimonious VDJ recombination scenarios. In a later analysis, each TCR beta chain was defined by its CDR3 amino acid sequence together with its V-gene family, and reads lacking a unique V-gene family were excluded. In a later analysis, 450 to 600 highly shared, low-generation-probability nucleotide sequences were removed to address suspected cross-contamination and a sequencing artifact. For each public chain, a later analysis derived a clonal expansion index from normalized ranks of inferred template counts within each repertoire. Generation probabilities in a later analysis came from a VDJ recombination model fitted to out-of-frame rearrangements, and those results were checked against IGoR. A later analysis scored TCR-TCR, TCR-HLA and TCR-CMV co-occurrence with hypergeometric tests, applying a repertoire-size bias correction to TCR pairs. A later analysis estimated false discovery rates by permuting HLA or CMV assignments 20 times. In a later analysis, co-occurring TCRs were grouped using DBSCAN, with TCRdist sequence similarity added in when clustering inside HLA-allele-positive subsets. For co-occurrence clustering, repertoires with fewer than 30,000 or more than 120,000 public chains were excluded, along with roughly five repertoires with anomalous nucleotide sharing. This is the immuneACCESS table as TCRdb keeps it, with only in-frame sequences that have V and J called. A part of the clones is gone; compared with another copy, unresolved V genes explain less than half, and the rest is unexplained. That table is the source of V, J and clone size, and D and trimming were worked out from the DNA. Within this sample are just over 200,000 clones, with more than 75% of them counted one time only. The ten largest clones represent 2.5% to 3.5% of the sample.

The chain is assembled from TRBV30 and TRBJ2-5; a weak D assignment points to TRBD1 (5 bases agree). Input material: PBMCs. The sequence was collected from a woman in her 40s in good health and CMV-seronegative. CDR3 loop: CAWGAGLRETQYF. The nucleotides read TGTGCCTGGGGGGCCGGCCTGAGGGAGACCCAGTACTTC.